This T cell receptor (beta chain) was sequenced for a study of somatic mutations in cytotoxic T cells in rheumatoid arthritis. Study context: Flow cytometry sorted some V beta antibody-stained T-cell populations to nearly 100% purity, V beta1+ cells among them being sequenced for TCRB. Study results and limitations: Of the expanded CD8+ clones, the antigen targets were not known. Healthy controls showed no age-related rise in CD8+ clonality, whereas rheumatoid arthritis patients did.

Produced via immunoSEQ multiplex PCR; TCRdb's table is partial and in-frame only. The sample lists approximately 20,000 clones, roughly 87% seen once, with 10% in the top ten. CDR1 PRHDT and CDR2 FYEKMQ come from the germline V gene (reference sequence). This CDR3 contains 14 residues. The V gene lost 0 bases and the J gene lost 2 bases, with 7 bases spanning the gap. Points on this clone: No antigen is known for it.

This sequence originates from a woman between 45 and 65 years old in good health. The sample consisted of CD8+ T cells sorted from blood. The chain couples TRBV13 to TRBJ1-2; no clear D. CDR3 sequence reads: CASSLGGANYGYTF. The CDR3 DNA reads as TGTGCCAGCAGCTTAGGGGGAGCAAACTATGGCTACACCTTC.